One sample yielded the 5 T cell receptor beta chains listed below, sequenced in a study of cytomegalovirus exposure and HLA in healthy donors. Sequencing was performed with immunoSEQ multiplex PCR; in TCRdb, only in-frame clones are kept and a portion is missing. The table lists approximately 270,000 clones, 80% to 90% of them singletons. Sequencing was performed on PBMCs. Every receptor here comes from a woman aged 18 to 35 in good health and CMV-seronegative.

This chain uses TRBV6-6 with TRBJ2-7; TRBD2 matches 7 bases. CDR3 length: 16 amino acids. Germline trimming cut 6 bases from V and 2 bases from J; bases unmatched to any gene: 13. Germline CDR1 is MNHNY and CDR2 is SVGAGI (reference sequence). The CDR3, as DNA: TGTGCCAGCAGAAAGATTCCTCGTGGGACTACCTACGAGCAGTACTTC. This encodes CASRKIPRGTTYEQYF.

V gene TRBV18 combines with J gene TRBJ2-5, with TRBD1 identical over 10 bases. CDR3 length: 16 residues. V was pared by 1 base and J by 4 bases, with 6 bases of the junction left unmatched. CDR1 is KGHSH, CDR2 LQKENI, per germline. Written as DNA, the CDR3 is TGTGCCAGCTCACCACAGGGACAGGGGAGCGGAGAGACCCAGTACTTC. Translation gives CASSPQGQGSGETQYF.

This sequence joins TRBV15 and TRBJ2-7; 7 positions match TRBD1. In germline, CDR1 is LNHNV, CDR2 YYDKDF (reference sequence). V shed 3 bases, J shed 0 bases, and the junction held 8 bases outside the gene matches. The CDR3 is 16 residues long. CDR3 nucleotide sequence: TGTGCCACCAGCAGCAGTGGACAGGCCCCCTCCTACGAGCAGTACTTC. This gives the protein CATSSSGQAPSYEQYF.

The chain's CDR3 is CASSLATGGKQFF. CDR3 DNA: TGTGCCAGCAGCTTAGCCACAGGGGGGAAGCAGTTCTTC. The V call is TRBV7-8, the J call TRBJ2-1; TRBD1 matches 8 bases. The germline V gene encodes CDR1 SGHVS and CDR2 FQNEAQ. The CDR3 is 13 amino acids. The V gene end was trimmed by 0 bases and the J gene end by 11 bases; junction bases not matched to a gene: 3.

CDR3 protein: CASSDLARGIEQYF. The CDR3, as DNA: TGTGCCAGCAGTGATCTTGCCAGGGGTATCGAGCAGTACTTC. This chain joins TRBV25-1 and TRBJ2-7, with D possibly TRBD1 on 6 matching bases. This CDR3 contains 14 residues. Looked up from germline, CDR1 is MGHDK and CDR2 is SYGVNS. With 3 bases removed from V and 6 bases from J, the gap between germline ends came to 15 bases.